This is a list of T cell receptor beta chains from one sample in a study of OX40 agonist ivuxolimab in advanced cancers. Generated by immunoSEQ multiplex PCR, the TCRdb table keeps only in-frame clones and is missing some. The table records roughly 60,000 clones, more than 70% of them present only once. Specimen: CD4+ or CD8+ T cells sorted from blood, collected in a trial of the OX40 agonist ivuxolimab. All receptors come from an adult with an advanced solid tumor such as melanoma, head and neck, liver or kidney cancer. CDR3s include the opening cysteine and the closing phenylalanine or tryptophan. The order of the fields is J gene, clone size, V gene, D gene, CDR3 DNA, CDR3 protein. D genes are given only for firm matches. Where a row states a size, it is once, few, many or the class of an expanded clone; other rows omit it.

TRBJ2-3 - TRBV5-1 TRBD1 TGCGCCAGCAGCTTGGGACAGGGGAGACCCACAGATACGCAGTATTTT CASSLGQGRPTDTQYF
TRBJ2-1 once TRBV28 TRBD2 TGTGCCAGCAGTTTCGGACTAGCGACCTACAATGAGCAGTTCTTC CASSFGLATYNEQFF
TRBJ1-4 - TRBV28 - TGTGCCAGCAGTGATGGGCCGCGCAATGAAAAACTGTTTTTT CASSDGPRNEKLFF
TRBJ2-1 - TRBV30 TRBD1 TGTGCCTGGAGTCCTGTAAGAGACAGGGGTAACAATGAGCAGTTCTTC CAWSPVRDRGNNEQFF
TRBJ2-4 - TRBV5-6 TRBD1 TGTGCCAGCAGCTCCGGGACAGGGGGCATAGGGAACATTCAGTACTTC CASSSGTGGIGNIQYF
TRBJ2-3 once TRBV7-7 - TGTGCTAGCAGCGAAGGGGGATACGAGACAGATACGCAGTATTTT CASSEGGYETDTQYF
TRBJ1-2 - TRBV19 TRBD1 TGTGCCAGTAGTAGGGGACAGGGAAATGGCTACACCTTC CASSRGQGNGYTF
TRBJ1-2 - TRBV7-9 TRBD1 TGTGCCAGCAGCGTCTCGAGGGACAGGGGGCCCCGATCATATGGCTACACCTTC CASSVSRDRGPRSYGYTF
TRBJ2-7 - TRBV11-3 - TGTGCCAGCAGCTTAGAAGCCGGGAACGAGCAGTACTTC CASSLEAGNEQYF
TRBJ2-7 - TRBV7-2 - TGTGCCAGCAGCAATGGGGCTCACGAGCAGTACTTC CASSNGAHEQYF
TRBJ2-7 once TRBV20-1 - TGCAGTGCTAGGGCAGGGTACGAGCAGTACTTC CSARAGYEQYF
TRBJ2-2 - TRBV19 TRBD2 TGTGCCAGTAGTATCCAGACTAGCGGGGGGTCTACCGGGGAGCTGTTTTTT CASSIQTSGGSTGELFF
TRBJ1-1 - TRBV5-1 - TGCGCCAGCAGCTTGGAAGCGGGGAAAACTGAAGCTTTCTTT CASSLEAGKTEAFF
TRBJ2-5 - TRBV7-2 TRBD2 TGTGCCAGCAGCCCCTTAGCGGGGGGAAACCAAGAGACCCAGTACTTC CASSPLAGGNQETQYF
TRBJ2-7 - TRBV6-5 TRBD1 TGTGCCAGCAGTTACCGGGGACAGGGGCAAGGCTACGAGCAGTACTTC CASSYRGQGQGYEQYF
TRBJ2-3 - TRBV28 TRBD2 TGTGCCAGCAGCCTTTCCTCCCCGGGACTAGCGGGGGGGTTAGATACGCAGTATTTT CASSLSSPGLAGGLDTQYF
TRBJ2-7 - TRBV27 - TGTGCCAGCAGTCCCCGCGGTGCTTCCTACGAGCAGTACTTC CASSPRGASYEQYF
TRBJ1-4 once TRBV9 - TGTGCCAGCAGCGTAGGACCCAGCCCAACTAATGAAAAACTGTTTTTT CASSVGPSPTNEKLFF
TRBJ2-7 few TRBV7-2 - TGTGCCAGCAGCTTAGAACTACTAAGCCGTTACGAGCAGTACTTC CASSLELLSRYEQYF
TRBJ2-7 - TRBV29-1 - TGCAGCGGGGGCGTAAGCTCCTACGAGCAGTACTTC CSGGVSSYEQYF
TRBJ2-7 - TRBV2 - TGTGCCAGCAGTGAAGTGGAGGGGGCCAACGAGCAGTACTTC CASSEVEGANEQYF
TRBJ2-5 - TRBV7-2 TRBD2 TGTGCCAGCAGCAGGAGCGGGGGGCGACAAGAGACCCAGTACTTC CASSRSGGRQETQYF
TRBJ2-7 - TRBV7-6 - TGTGCCAGCAGCTCAAATTGGGCTGACTACGAGCAGTACTTC CASSSNWADYEQYF
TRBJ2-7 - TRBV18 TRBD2 TGTGCCAGCTCACCAGGGACTAGCGGGGGGGCCTCCGAGCAGTACTTC CASSPGTSGGASEQYF
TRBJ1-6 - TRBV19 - TGTGCCAGTAGTATCCCCGCCGCGAGCTCCTATAATTCACCCCTCCACTTT CASSIPAASSYNSPLHF
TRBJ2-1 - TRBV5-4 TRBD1 TGTGCCAGCAGCTTGGAGGGGGACAGTTCCTACAATGAGCAGTTCTTC CASSLEGDSSYNEQFF
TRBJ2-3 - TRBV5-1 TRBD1 TGCGCCAGCAGCTTGGTCCGGACAGGGGGCCTTACTAGCACAGATACGCAGTATTTT CASSLVRTGGLTSTDTQYF
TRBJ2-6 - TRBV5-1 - TGCGCCAGCAGCTTGTATGGGGCCAACGTCCTGACTTTC CASSLYGANVLTF
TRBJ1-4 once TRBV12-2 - TGTGCAAGTCGACCACACAGCGCGATGAAAAACTGTCTCTTTTTT CASRPHSAMKNCLFF
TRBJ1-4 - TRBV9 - TGTGCCAGCAGCGTAGGAAACGGTAATAGTGAAAAACTGTTTTTT CASSVGNGNSEKLFF
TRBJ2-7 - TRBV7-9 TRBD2 TGTGCCAGCAGCCCTGGGGGGACTAGCGTCTCCGAGCAGTACTTC CASSPGGTSVSEQYF
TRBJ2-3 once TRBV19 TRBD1 TGTGCCAGTAGTATAGGACCGGGACAGCTCACTTTT CASSIGPGQLTF
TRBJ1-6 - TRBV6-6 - TGTGCCAGCAGTTATGGGGGATCGGATTCACCCCTCCACTTT CASSYGGSDSPLHF
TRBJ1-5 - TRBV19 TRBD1 TGTGCCAGTAGTATATCTCAGGGGGGCAATCAGCCCCAGCATTTT CASSISQGGNQPQHF
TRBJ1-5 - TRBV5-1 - TGCGCCAGCAGCTTGGGGGAGATCAATCAGCCCCAGCATTTT CASSLGEINQPQHF
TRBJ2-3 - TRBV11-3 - TGTGCCAGCTCAGGGGGGCTAGAGACAGATACGCAGTATTTT CASSGGLETDTQYF
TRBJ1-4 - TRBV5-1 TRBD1 TGCGCCAGCAGTCGACAGGGTGAGACTAATGAAAAACTGTTTTTT CASSRQGETNEKLFF
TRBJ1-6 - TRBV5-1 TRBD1 TGCGCCAGCAGCTTGGGCGGACAGGGGGGAAATTCACCCCTCCACTTT CASSLGGQGGNSPLHF
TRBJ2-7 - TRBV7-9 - TGTGCCAGCAGCTTAAGGGCAGGCGTTTCCTACGAGCAGTACTTC CASSLRAGVSYEQYF
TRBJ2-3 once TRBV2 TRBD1 TGTGCCAGCAGTAGGGACAGGGGAACGCAGTATTTT CASSRDRGTQYF
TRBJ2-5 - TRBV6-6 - TGTGCCAGCAGTTACAATCCAGAGACCCAGTACTTC CASSYNPETQYF
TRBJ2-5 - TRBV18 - TGTGCCAGCTCACCCGAGACAGGCCAAGAGACCCAGTACTTC CASSPETGQETQYF
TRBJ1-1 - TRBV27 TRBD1 TGTGCCAGCAGTCTGAGGACAGGGCACCCTGAAGCTTTCTTT CASSLRTGHPEAFF
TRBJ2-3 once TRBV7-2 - TGTGCCAGCAGCTTAAGTGGGGACAACACGCAGTATTTT CASSLSGDNTQYF
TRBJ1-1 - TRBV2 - TGTGCCAGCAGGAGGACTGGCCCAATCGGCACTGAAGCTTTCTTT CASRRTGPIGTEAFF
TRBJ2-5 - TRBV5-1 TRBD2 TGCGCCAGCAGCCAGGGACTAGCGGGGGGCCAAGAGACCCAGTACTTC CASSQGLAGGQETQYF
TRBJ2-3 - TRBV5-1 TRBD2 TGCGCCAGCAGCTTGGGGCTAGCGGGGGGTAAAGATACGCAGTATTTT CASSLGLAGGKDTQYF
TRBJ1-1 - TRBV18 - TGTGCCAGCTCACCCGGTGAAATGAACACTGAAGCTTTCTTT CASSPGEMNTEAFF